Below, one T cell receptor beta chain is given with its context. Its antigen is undetermined. CDR3 length equals 15 residues. From germline, CDR1 is MDHEN and CDR2 SYDVKM. The V end was cut by 2 bases, the J end by 3 bases, with 11 bases between. PCR employed 60 Vbeta and 13 Jbeta primers. Generated by immunoSEQ multiplex PCR, the TCRdb table keeps only in-frame clones and is missing some. The ten most abundant clones cover roughly 3.8% of a sample with approximately 76,000 clones. This entry belongs to a study of cytomegalovirus exposure and HLA in healthy donors. Study findings and constraints: The classifier, whose performance was assessed in both the original and validation cohorts, reportedly diagnosed cytomegalovirus status with high specificity and sensitivity. Sequencing likely generated an artifact that appeared as a cluster of highly shared sequence variants.

The chain carries TRBV28 and TRBJ2-1; TRBD2 might be the D (6 bases). This receptor was identified in a man between 18 and 35 years old in good health and CMV-seropositive. Sequenced: PBMCs. The CDR3 loop is CASSLVRGIYNEQFF. In nucleotides, the CDR3 is TGTGCCAGCAGTTTAGTCCGCGGGATCTACAATGAGCAGTTCTTC.